This entry lists 3 T cell receptor beta chains sequenced from one sample in a study of blood T cell repertoires in COVID-19. Clones were read by immunoSEQ multiplex PCR, and TCRdb kept only the in-frame ones, dropping some. Of around 110,000 clones listed, 85% to 95% are singletons. Sequenced input: peripheral blood. The origin of the receptors is a woman aged 25-40 years with acute or convalescent COVID-19.

Written as DNA, the CDR3 is TGTGCCACCAGCAGAGGAGGATATGGCTACACCTTC. It specifies CATSRGGYGYTF. The rearrangement links TRBV15 to TRBJ1-2; D ambiguous. V lost 1 base, J lost 5 bases, and 5 bases lay in between. This CDR3 has 12 residues. Germline V gene data show CDR1 as LNHNV and CDR2 as YYDKDF (reference sequence).

CDR3 sequence reads: CASSFFAGGAYSNQPQHF. CDR3 sequence (DNA): TGTGCCAGCAGTTTTTTTGCAGGGGGAGCATATAGCAATCAGCCCCAGCATTTT. This sequence joins TRBV28 and TRBJ1-5; 7 bases fit TRBD1. J gave up 0 bases and V 3 bases, and 11 bases lay outside the gene matches. Germline CDR1 reads MDHEN; CDR2 reads SYDVKM. The CDR3 loop spans 18 amino acids.

This chain uses TRBV27 with TRBJ1-1; TRBD1 is a possible D gene (6 bases). CDR3 size: 16 residues. V gave up 4 bases and J gave up 7 bases, with 22 bases separating them. Germline V gene sequence: CDR1 MNHEY, CDR2 SMNVEV (reference sequence). DNA for the CDR3: TGTGCCAGCAGTTCTCTCGGACAGTTCAGAAAAGGTGAAGCTTTCTTT. This sequence encodes CASSSLGQFRKGEAFF.